A selection of T cell receptor beta chains follows, all from one sample in a study of T cells in Graves' hyperthyroidism and ophthalmopathy. MiXCR was run by TCRdb on the multiplex PCR reads, yielding one entry per CDR3 protein. This table has about 200,000 distinct CDR3 sequences, about a sixth appearing once. What was sequenced was blood. The receptor source for this set is a woman in her forties or fifties with Graves' hyperthyroidism. Both conserved end residues are part of each CDR3. A D gene is named only where the DNA matches it firmly. The size field is filled for only some rows; it gives once, few, many or a size class.

TRBD1,TRBJ1-6,TRBV12-3/TRBV12-4,many,CASSRQGDNSPLHF,TGTGCCAGCAGTAGACAGGGGGATAATTCACCCCTCCACTTT
TRBD1,TRBJ1-5,TRBV15,many,CATSNTGGSNQPQHF,TGTGCCACCAGCAACACAGGGGGAAGTAATCAGCCCCAGCATTTT
.,TRBJ2-3,TRBV7-9,.,CASSVGPGGAGGTDTQYF,TGTGCCAGCAGCGTAGGGCCCGGGGGAGCGGGCGGCACAGATACGCAGTATTTT
.,TRBJ2-3,TRBV19,.,CASSMNTDTQYF,TGTGCCAGTAGTATGAACACAGATACGCAGTATTTT
.,TRBJ1-1,TRBV12-3/TRBV12-4,.,CASRLLLNTEAFF,TGTGCCAGCAGGTTATTGTTGAACACTGAAGCTTTCTTT
.,TRBJ2-3,TRBV28,many,CASRTGQSTDTQYF,TGTGCCAGCAGAACGGGACAAAGCACAGATACGCAGTATTTT
TRBD2,TRBJ2-7,TRBV12-3/TRBV12-4,many,CASSSLAGAYEQYF,TGTGCCAGCAGCTCACTAGCGGGGGCCTACGAGCAGTACTTC
.,TRBJ1-2,TRBV30,many,CAWSAEGYTF,TGTGCCTGGAGTGCTGAAGGCTACACCTTC
.,TRBJ2-1,TRBV28,.,CASSSRTPSSYNEQFF,TGTGCCAGCAGCTCCCGTACCCCGAGCTCCTACAATGAGCAGTTCTTC
.,TRBJ2-3,TRBV13,few,CASSFSGLVGRGDTQYF,TGTGCCAGCAGCTTCTCGGGATTGGTGGGGCGGGGAGATACGCAGTATTTT
.,TRBJ1-4,TRBV7-9,many,CASSSPLEKLFF,TGTGCCAGCAGCTCCCCCTTGGAAAAACTGTTTTTT
TRBD2,TRBJ2-3,TRBV6-1,many,CASSPLTSGSYTDTQYF,TGTGCCAGCAGCCCCTTGACTAGCGGGAGTTACACAGATACGCAGTATTTT
TRBD2,TRBJ2-1,TRBV7-9,many,CASSLMGLAGGPKTYNEQFF,TGTGCCAGCAGCTTAATGGGACTAGCGGGAGGCCCAAAAACCTACAATGAGCAGTTCTTC
.,TRBJ2-7,TRBV3-1,many,CASSQEDYEQYF,TGTGCCAGCAGCCAAGAGGACTACGAGCAGTACTTC
.,TRBJ2-6,TRBV20-1,.,CSARYQRWTSGANVLTF,TGCAGTGCTCGGTACCAAAGGTGGACCTCTGGGGCCAACGTCCTGACTTTC
TRBD1,TRBJ1-5,TRBV30,many,CAYSGGFGNQPQHF,TGTGCCTACTCAGGGGGGTTCGGCAATCAGCCCCAGCATTTT
TRBD2,TRBJ2-4,TRBV11-3,many,CASSPLLTSALAKNIQYF,TGTGCCAGCAGCCCCCTGTTAACTAGCGCGCTAGCCAAAAACATTCAGTACTTC